A selection of T cell receptor beta chains follows, all from one sample in a study of blood T cell repertoires in COVID-19. The data were produced by immunoSEQ multiplex PCR, yet TCRdb's version contains in-frame clones alone and is incomplete. This sample carries under 250,000 clones, about 80% of them seen once, and the ten largest clones take 1.3%. Material for sequencing was PBMCs or T cells enriched from blood (not recorded which). All receptors come from a woman in her thirties or forties with acute COVID-19. The CDR3 runs from the conserved cysteine through the conserved F or W. Part of the rows lack a size; the others show once, few, many or a class for expanded clones.

V gene,J gene,clone size,CDR3 protein
TRBV5-1,TRBJ2-6,NA,CASSWDISPGANVLTF
TRBV28,TRBJ2-7,NA,CASSPLGGNLPYEQYF
TRBV27,TRBJ1-2,NA,CASRSPRDRQNKGGYTF
TRBV7-2,TRBJ2-5,NA,CASSLKRDQETQYF
TRBV6-4,TRBJ2-3,once,CASSSHPGLTDTQYF
TRBV6-1,TRBJ2-1,NA,CASSEKWTPSYNEQFF
TRBV7-3,TRBJ1-1,once,CASSLMANTEAFF
TRBV23-1,TRBJ2-5,NA,CASSLYGRPGETQYF
TRBV7-3,TRBJ2-1,NA,CASSYTGGSYNEQFF
TRBV2,TRBJ1-2,NA,CASIQRTGGGYGYTF
TRBV1,TRBJ2-1,NA,CTSSQGQRGGPDEQFF
TRBV5-1,TRBJ2-7,NA,CASSLSTGGRYEQYF
TRBV16,TRBJ1-5,NA,CASSPSLEIINQPQHF
TRBV6-2/TRBV6-3,TRBJ1-3,medium-sized,CASSRRDRGPHSGNTIYF
TRBV27,TRBJ2-1,NA,CASSYGSGEQFF
TRBV27,TRBJ2-3,NA,CASSLLRQGATDTQYF
TRBV2,TRBJ1-6,NA,CASNTDRGYNSPLHF
TRBV2,TRBJ1-5,NA,CASSDPQVKGNSNQPQHF
TRBV3-1/TRBV3-2,TRBJ1-1,NA,CASSQERGTEAFF
TRBV19,TRBJ1-2,once,CASSLNYGYTF
TRBV24-1,TRBJ2-3,NA,CATSRGQYF
TRBV5-4,TRBJ1-1,NA,CASSLGPGQMNTEAFF
TRBV5-1,TRBJ2-1,NA,CASGNTGESYNEQFF
TRBV4-1,TRBJ2-3,NA,CASTADSYTDTQYF
TRBV4-1,TRBJ2-3,few,CASSLDRGSGTQYF
TRBV18,TRBJ1-1,NA,CASSRTPEGTEAFF
TRBV24-1,TRBJ2-1,NA,CATSDFGNSNEQFF
TRBV28,TRBJ1-3,NA,CASSLRGSGGNTIYF
TRBV6-6,TRBJ2-3,NA,CASSYSTSGRLHTQYF
TRBV3-1/TRBV3-2,TRBJ2-5,NA,CASSQRTDGIKETQYF
TRBV4-1,TRBJ1-6,NA,CASSQDWSRGLSPLHF
TRBV27,TRBJ2-1,NA,CASSGGLHPGEQFF
TRBV27,TRBJ1-5,NA,CASRVVSADSNQPQHF
TRBV6-2/TRBV6-3,TRBJ2-7,NA,CASSRGTGPYEQYF
TRBV5-1,TRBJ1-2,NA,CASHDRQYGYTF
TRBV5-1,TRBJ1-5,NA,CASSRTVDQPQHF
TRBV5-8,TRBJ2-7,NA,CASSLGAGVREQYF
TRBV15,TRBJ2-1,NA,CATSREGHQTSGYNEQFF
TRBV6-4,TRBJ2-5,NA,CASSEGPPTSVGETQYF
TRBV11-3,TRBJ2-2,NA,CASSTTENSNTGELFF
TRBV3-1/TRBV3-2,TRBJ2-7,NA,CASSPLAGGRYEQYF
TRBV20-1,TRBJ1-1,NA,CSAQGATEAFF
TRBV7-9,TRBJ1-1,NA,CAITGRLNTEAFF
TRBV21-1,TRBJ2-7,NA,CASPRTGYASYEQYF
TRBV2,TRBJ2-3,once,CASSAGLIPDTQYF
TRBV30,TRBJ2-3,once,CAWSASATQYF
TRBV27,TRBJ2-7,NA,CASSDRVASYEQYF
TRBV7-9,TRBJ1-1,NA,CASRQGDLEAFF
TRBV4-1,TRBJ2-7,NA,CASSQDQAGGPVEQYF
TRBV18,TRBJ2-3,NA,CASLKEAIGGDTQYF
TRBV5-8,TRBJ1-6,NA,CASSLQSHGNSPLHF
TRBV5-4,TRBJ1-1,NA,CASSSRDRGPNTEAFF
TRBV6-5,TRBJ1-2,NA,CASKDRWRGYTF
TRBV19,TRBJ1-2,NA,CASRDRGRRGYTF
TRBV28,TRBJ2-1,NA,CASTGLAGVGEQFF
TRBV10-3,TRBJ1-1,NA,CAISESPRPPGQVQAFF